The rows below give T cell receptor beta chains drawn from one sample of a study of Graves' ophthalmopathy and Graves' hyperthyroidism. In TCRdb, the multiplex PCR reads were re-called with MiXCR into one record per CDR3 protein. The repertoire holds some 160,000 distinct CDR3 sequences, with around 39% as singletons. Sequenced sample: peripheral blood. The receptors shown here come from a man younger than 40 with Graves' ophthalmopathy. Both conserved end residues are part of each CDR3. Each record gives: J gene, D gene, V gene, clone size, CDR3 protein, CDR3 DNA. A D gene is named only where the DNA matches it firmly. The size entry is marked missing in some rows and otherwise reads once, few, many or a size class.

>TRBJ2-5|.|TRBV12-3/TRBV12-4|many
CASNPLGGPQETQYF
TGTGCCAGCAACCCGCTGGGGGGTCCCCAAGAGACCCAGTACTTC
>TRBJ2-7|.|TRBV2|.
CASSEFDSYEQYF
TGTGCCAGCAGTGAATTTGACAGCTACGAGCAGTACTTC
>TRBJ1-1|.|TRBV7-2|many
CASSLVAWTPRNTEAFF
TGTGCCAGCAGCTTAGTCGCATGGACACCGAGGAACACTGAAGCTTTCTTT
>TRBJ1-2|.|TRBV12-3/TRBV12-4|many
CASSLAPNYGYTF
TGTGCCAGCAGTTTAGCACCTAACTATGGCTACACCTTC
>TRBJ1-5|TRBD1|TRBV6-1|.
CASRKGTGNSNQPQHF
TGTGCCAGCAGGAAGGGGACAGGGAATAGCAATCAGCCCCAGCATTTT
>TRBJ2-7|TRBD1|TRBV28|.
CASTPRAQGDDEQYF
TGTGCCAGCACCCCCAGAGCACAGGGGGACGACGAGCAGTACTTC
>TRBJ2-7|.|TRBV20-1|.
CSASQWSVEQYF
TGCAGTGCTAGCCAATGGAGTGTCGAGCAGTACTTC
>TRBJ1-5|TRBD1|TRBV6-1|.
CASSPTGGDQPQHF
TGTGCCAGCAGTCCGACAGGGGGAGATCAGCCCCAGCATTTT
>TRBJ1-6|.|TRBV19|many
CASRGSIELLPYSFTLHF
TGTGCCAGTAGGGGCTCGATCGAGCTTCTCCCTTATTCATTCACCCTCCACTTT
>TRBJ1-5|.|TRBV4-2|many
CASSQVGPPAYSNQPQHF
TGTGCCAGCAGCCAAGTGGGTCCCCCCGCGTATAGCAATCAGCCCCAGCATTTT
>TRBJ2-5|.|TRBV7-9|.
CASSYLEGQETQYF
TGTGCCAGCAGCTACCTTGAGGGACAAGAGACCCAGTACTTC
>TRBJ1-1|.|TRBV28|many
CASTDTGTLNAFF
TGTGCCAGCACCGACACAGGGACATTGAATGCTTTCTTT
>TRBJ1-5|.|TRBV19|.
CASSQGSQLPQHF
TGTGCCAGTAGTCAGGGCAGCCAGTTGCCCCAGCATTTT
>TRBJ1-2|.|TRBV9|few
CASSAQKGGLHNYGYTF
TGTGCCAGCAGCGCTCAGAAGGGGGGGCTGCACAACTATGGCTACACCTTC
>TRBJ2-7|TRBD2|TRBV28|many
CASSFSLAGLSYEQYF
TGTGCCAGCAGTTTTTCACTAGCGGGACTCTCCTACGAGCAGTACTTC
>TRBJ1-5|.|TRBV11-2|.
CASSHGGREGSNQPQHF
TGTGCCAGCAGCCACGGGGGTAGGGAGGGGAGCAATCAGCCCCAGCATTTT
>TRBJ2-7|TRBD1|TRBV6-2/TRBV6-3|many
CASSDPGQKIHEQYF
TGTGCCAGCAGTGACCCGGGACAGAAAATCCACGAGCAGTACTTC
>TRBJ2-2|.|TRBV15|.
CATSVGAGELFF
TGTGCCACCAGCGTCGGGGCCGGGGAGCTGTTTTTT
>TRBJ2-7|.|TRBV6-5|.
CASSSDRMEGYEQYF
TGTGCCAGCAGTTCGGACCGAATGGAGGGTTACGAGCAGTACTTC
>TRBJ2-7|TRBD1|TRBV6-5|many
CASSTGTGYEQYF
TGTGCCAGCAGTACGGGGACAGGTTACGAGCAGTACTTC
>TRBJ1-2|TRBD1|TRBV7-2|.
CASSSQGELYGYTF
TGTGCCAGCAGCTCCCAGGGGGAGTTATATGGCTACACCTTC
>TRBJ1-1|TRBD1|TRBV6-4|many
CASTARGLGYLNTEAFF
TGTGCCAGCACCGCGAGGGGGCTTGGATATTTGAACACTGAAGCTTTCTTT
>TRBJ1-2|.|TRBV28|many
CASSLGGVPPSGYTF
TGTGCCAGCAGTTTAGGTGGGGTGCCCCCCAGTGGCTACACCTTC
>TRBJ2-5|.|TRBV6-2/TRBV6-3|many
CASSSGQARETQYF
TGTGCCAGCAGTAGCGGTCAAGCGAGGGAGACCCAGTACTTC
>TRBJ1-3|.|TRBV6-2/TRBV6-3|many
CASSPTVGNTIYF
TGTGCCAGCAGTCCGACAGTTGGAAACACCATATATTTT
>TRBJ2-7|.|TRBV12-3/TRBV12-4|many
CASSQPSPVSYEQYF
TGTGCCAGCAGCCAGCCCTCCCCGGTCTCGTACGAGCAGTACTTC
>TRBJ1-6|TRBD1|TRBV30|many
CAGTGEYNSPLHF
TGTGCCGGGACAGGGGAGTATAATTCACCCCTCCACTTT
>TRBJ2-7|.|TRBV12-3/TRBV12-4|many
CASSLRAASYEQYF
TGTGCCAGCAGTTTAAGGGCGGCCTCCTACGAGCAGTACTTC
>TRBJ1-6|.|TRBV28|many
CASLRFASGSSPLHF
TGTGCCAGCCTCCGATTCGCTTCAGGGAGTTCACCCCTCCACTTT
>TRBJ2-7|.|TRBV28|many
CASSKHRAPLLGEQYF
TGTGCCAGCAGTAAACACAGGGCTCCGCTTTTAGGCGAGCAGTACTTC
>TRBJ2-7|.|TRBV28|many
CASSYTPTRGQYF
TGTGCCAGCAGTTACACCCCTACCCGCGGACAGTACTTC
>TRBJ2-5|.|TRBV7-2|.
CASSSAGFRTRQETQYF
TGTGCCAGCAGCTCAGCTGGGTTTAGGACCCGTCAAGAGACCCAGTACTTC
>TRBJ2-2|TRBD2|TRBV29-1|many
CSARLAGGSTGELFF
TGCAGCGCCCGACTAGCGGGAGGGTCCACCGGGGAGCTGTTTTTT
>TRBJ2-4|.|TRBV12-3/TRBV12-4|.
CASRQQGKNIQYF
TGTGCCAGCAGACAGCAAGGCAAAAACATTCAGTACTTC
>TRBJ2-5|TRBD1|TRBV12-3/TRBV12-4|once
CASSSYRDSETQYF
TGTGCCAGCAGCTCCTATAGGGACAGTGAGACCCAGTACTTC
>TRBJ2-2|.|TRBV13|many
CASSADKRTGELFF
TGTGCCAGCAGCGCGGACAAAAGGACCGGGGAGCTGTTTTTT